Detailed here is one TCR beta chain. Its cognate antigen is unknown. The data belong to a study of T cell responses to AZD1222 COVID-19 vaccine. Study observations and caveats: Clonal diversity may have been underestimated, and the donors were mostly white British, with more females than males. Baseline serology detected seropositivity in only a handful of AZD1222 recipients. After the peak T cell response, and only then, were repertoires sampled.

CDR3 size: 10 residues. Trimming left V 8 bases short and J 6 bases short, with 8 bases between. In germline, CDR1 is MNHEY, CDR2 SVGAGI. The data were produced by immunoSEQ multiplex PCR, yet TCRdb's version contains in-frame clones alone and is incomplete. The sample carries around 100,000 clones, around 87% recorded once. Sequenced material: peripheral blood, taken on day 0 of MenACWY control vaccination. This receptor was obtained from an adult in good health. J is TRBJ2-7 and V is TRBV6-5; D is uncertain. CDR3 bases: TGTGCCAGCGGTAGGCGCGAGCAGTACTTC. This codes for CASGRREQYF.